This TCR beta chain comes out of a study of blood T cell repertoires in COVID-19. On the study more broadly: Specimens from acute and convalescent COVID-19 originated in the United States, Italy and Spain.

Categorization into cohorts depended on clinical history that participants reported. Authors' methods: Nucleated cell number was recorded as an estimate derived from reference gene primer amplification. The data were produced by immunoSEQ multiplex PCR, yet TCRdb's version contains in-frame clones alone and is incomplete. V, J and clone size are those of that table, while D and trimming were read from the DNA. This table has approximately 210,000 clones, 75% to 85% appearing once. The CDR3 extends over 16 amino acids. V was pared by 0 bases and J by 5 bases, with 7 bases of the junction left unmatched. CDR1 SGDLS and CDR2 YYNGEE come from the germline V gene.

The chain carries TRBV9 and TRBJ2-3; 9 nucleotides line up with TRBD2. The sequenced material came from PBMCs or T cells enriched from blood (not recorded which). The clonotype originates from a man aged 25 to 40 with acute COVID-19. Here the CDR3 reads CASSVAPAGGKDTQYF. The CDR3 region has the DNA TGTGCCAGCAGCGTAGCCCCCGCGGGGGGGAAAGATACGCAGTATTTT.